This T cell receptor beta chain was documented in a study of T cells in Graves' hyperthyroidism and ophthalmopathy. In its sample, this clonotype was seen many times. Its antigen is still unknown. Amplified TCR beta CDR3 regions came from RNA transcripts. HTBI primers were employed in a first-round RT-PCR of the TCR CDR3. In TCRdb, the multiplex PCR reads were re-called with MiXCR into one record per CDR3 protein. The sample lists about 700,000 distinct CDR3 sequences; 45% were seen once. Regarding the study as a whole: Through a model of 13 V-J features, ophthalmopathy was separated from stable hyperthyroidism.

A patient was excluded if there was uncontrolled infection, other autoimmune disease, pregnancy or lactation. Germline-derived CDR1 and CDR2 are SGHRS and YFSETQ. Trimming stripped 3 bases from V and 4 bases from J, with 11 bases between. The CDR3 is 13 amino acids. This chain links TRBV5-1 with TRBJ2-7; D possibly corresponds to TRBD1 (5 bases). Sequencing was performed on peripheral blood or thyroid tissue (not recorded which). This TCR was sampled from an adult man with Graves' disease, either hyperthyroidism or ophthalmopathy (not recorded which). In nucleotides, the CDR3 is TGCGCCAGCAGCTCGGACATAACGTACGAGCAGTACTTC. Translating gives CASSSDITYEQYF.